Presented here are 15 T cell receptor beta chains from one specimen sequenced in a study of cytomegalovirus exposure and HLA in healthy donors. Researchers ran the PCR with 60 Vbeta and 13 Jbeta primers. Clones were read by immunoSEQ multiplex PCR, and TCRdb kept only the in-frame ones, dropping some. In the table there are around 99,000 clones, less than 70% of which are singletons. Input material: PBMCs. The receptor source for this set is a woman aged 70-85 years in good health and CMV-seropositive.

This clone was recorded a few times. V is TRBV4-3 and J is TRBJ1-5; TRBD1 aligns across 8 bases. V was clipped by 2 bases and J by 6 bases; unmatched bases: 6. This CDR3 comprises 15 residues. Germline CDR1 and CDR2: LGHNA and YSLEER. The CDR3 region is CASSQNGQGGQPQHF. The CDR3 DNA is TGCGCCAGCAGCCAAAATGGACAGGGCGGTCAGCCCCAGCATTTT.

The chain recombines TRBV28 with TRBJ1-2, with TRBD1 identical over 7 bases. CDR1 MDHEN and CDR2 SYDVKM come from the germline V gene. After removal of 3 bases from V and 8 bases from J, the junction contained 9 bases not matched to a gene. This CDR3 region has 14 residues. In DNA, the CDR3 is TGTGCCAGCAGTTTCGAATCACAGGGGTGGGGCTACACCTTC. Translation: CASSFESQGWGYTF.

CDR3 loop: CASSLRTSGPYREQFF. The DNA of the CDR3 is TGTGCCAGCAGTTTACGGACTAGCGGTCCCTACAGAGAGCAGTTCTTC. The chain recombines TRBV27 with TRBJ2-1, with 10 bases lining up with TRBD2. Germline loops: CDR1 MNHEY, CDR2 SMNVEV (reference sequence). V lost 2 bases and J lost 10; bases outside the gene matches: 11. The CDR3 is 16 amino acids.

There are a few counts of this clone. The CDR3 sequence is CASSLTDRDGGQPQHF. The CDR3 bases are TGTGCCAGCAGCTTGACCGACAGGGATGGCGGTCAGCCCCAGCATTTT. This chain links TRBV5-8 with TRBJ1-5; 7 bases line up with TRBD1. The V and J ends lost 1 base and 6 bases, in that order; junction bases with no gene match: 10. This CDR3 has 16 residues. CDR1 is SGHTS and CDR2 is YDEGEE in the germline V gene. Full variable domain (outside the CDR3, taken from reference TRBV5-8 and TRBJ1-5): EAGVTQSPTHLIKTRGQQATLRCSPISGHTSVYWYQQALGLGLQFLLWYDEGEERNRGNFPPRFSGRQFPNYSSELNVNALELEDSALYLCASSLTDRDGGQPQHFGDGTRLSIL.

The chain uses TRBV5-6 and TRBJ1-1, with TRBD1 as a possible D gene (5 bases). V gave up 0 bases and J gave up 9 bases, with 12 bases separating them. Germline CDR1 reads SGHDT; CDR2 reads YYEEEE. The CDR3 extends over 13 amino acids. In DNA, the CDR3 is TGTGCCAGCAGCTTGGGGCAGGGCGTAAAAGCTTTCTTT. Translated: CASSLGQGVKAFF.

This chain's CDR3 is CASSLGRGQPQHF. In DNA, the CDR3 is TGTGCCAGCAGCTTAGGGAGGGGTCAGCCCCAGCATTTT. The rearrangement joins TRBV11-2 to TRBJ1-5; possibly TRBD1 for D (5 bases). There are 13 residues in the CDR3. Between the trimmed V and J ends, which lost 1 base and 6 bases, there was a span of 7 bases. Germline assignment: CDR1 SGHAT and CDR2 FQNNGV.

This chain links TRBV5-1 with TRBJ2-7; TRBD1 matches 8 bases. In germline, CDR1 is SGHRS, CDR2 YFSETQ. The CDR3 runs 16 residues. V was pared by 3 bases and J by 6 bases, with 14 bases of the junction left unmatched. CDR3 sequence reads: CASSWGRGPRPGEQYF. The CDR3 DNA is TGCGCCAGCAGCTGGGGCAGGGGGCCTCGACCGGGCGAGCAGTACTTC.

CDR3 residues: CASSPGRGMNTEAFF. DNA for the CDR3: TGTGCCAGCAGCCCGGGCCGGGGTATGAACACTGAAGCTTTCTTT. The chain links TRBV7-9 to TRBJ1-1; D unresolved. This CDR3 has 15 residues. V dropped 5 bases and J dropped 0 bases, with 13 bases sitting between them. Germline CDR1 SEHNR, CDR2 FQNEAQ (reference sequence). The entire variable domain, with the rest obtained from reference TRBV7-9 and TRBJ1-1, is as follows: DTGVSQNPRHKITKRGQNVTFRCDPISEHNRLYWYRQTLGQGPEFLTYFQNEAQLEKSRLLSDRFSAERPKGSFSTLEIQRTEQGDSAMYLCASSPGRGMNTEAFFGQGTRLTVV.

With respect to this clone: Other DNA sequences of this sample code for an identical CDR3. This chain uses TRBV19 with TRBJ2-5; D unclear. Trimming took off 1 base at V and 1 base at J, with 4 bases between the two ends. The CDR3 is made up of 13 amino acids. Germline CDR1 reads LNHDA; CDR2 reads SQIVND (reference sequence). This CDR3 reads CASSIGAQETQYF. The CDR3 coding sequence is TGTGCCAGTAGTATAGGAGCCCAAGAGACCCAGTACTTC. Together with reference TRBV19 and TRBJ2-5, the CDR3 gives the full variable domain: DGGITQSPKYLFRKEGQNVTLSCEQNLNHDAMYWYRQDPGQGLRLIYYSQIVNDFQKGDIAEGYSVSREKKESFPLTVTSAQKNPTAFYLCASSIGAQETQYFGPGTRLLVL.

V gene TRBV30 combines with J gene TRBJ1-4; TRBD1 matches at 7 bases. The CDR3 loop spans 16 amino acids. In germline, CDR1 is GTSNPN, CDR2 SVGIG (reference sequence). V was clipped by 1 base and J by 3 bases; unmatched bases: 8. This CDR3 reads CAWSAQDREPNEKLFF. CDR3 nucleotides: TGTGCCTGGAGTGCCCAAGACAGGGAGCCTAATGAAAAACTGTTTTTT.

The chain recombines TRBV10-3 with TRBJ1-1, with TRBD1 matching over 7 bases. Germline V gene lookup returns CDR1 ENHRY and CDR2 SYGVKD. J gave up 1 base and V 6 bases, and 14 bases lay outside the gene matches. This CDR3 is built from 17 residues. The CDR3 here is CAISDRVDGGQNTEAFF. CDR3 in DNA: TGTGCCATCAGCGACAGGGTAGATGGAGGGCAGAACACTGAAGCTTTCTTT.

This clone was detected only a few times. The V gene is TRBV7-3, the J gene TRBJ1-1; D gene unclear. This CDR3 has 13 residues. Germline lookup yields CDR1 SGHTA and CDR2 FQGTGA. V lost 4 bases and J 1 base, leaving 7 bases between the germline ends. This chain's CDR3 is CASSSDWNTEAFF. CDR3 bases: TGTGCCAGCAGCTCCGACTGGAACACTGAAGCTTTCTTT.

A remark on this clone: Distinct nucleotide sequences in the sample also encode this CDR3. This chain links TRBV5-6 with TRBJ2-7; D possibly corresponds to TRBD2 (6 bases). V was pared by 1 base and J by 2 bases, with 16 bases between. The germline V gene encodes CDR1 SGHDT and CDR2 YYEEEE. This CDR3 spans 16 amino acids. The CDR3 is CASSLWRRGPTYEQYF. CDR3 DNA sequence: TGTGCCAGCAGCTTGTGGCGGCGGGGCCCCACCTACGAGCAGTACTTC.

The gene calls are TRBV9 and TRBJ2-1; 8 bases agree with TRBD1. In germline, CDR1 is SGDLS, CDR2 YYNGEE. The V and J ends lost 4 bases and 0 bases, in that order; junction bases with no gene match: 3. The CDR3 is 15 amino acids. The CDR3 loop reads CASSSQGASYNEQFF. CDR3 DNA sequence: TGTGCCAGCAGCTCTCAGGGGGCCTCCTACAATGAGCAGTTCTTC.

V usage is TRBV19 and J usage is TRBJ1-1; perhaps TRBD1 as D (6 bases). V dropped 3 bases and J dropped 0 bases, with 8 bases sitting between them. CDR1 and CDR2 (germline): LNHDA, SQIVND (reference sequence). The CDR3 runs 14 residues. CDR3 sequence reads: CASSIPGVNTEAFF. Here the CDR3 DNA reads TGTGCCAGTAGTATCCCAGGGGTGAACACTGAAGCTTTCTTT.